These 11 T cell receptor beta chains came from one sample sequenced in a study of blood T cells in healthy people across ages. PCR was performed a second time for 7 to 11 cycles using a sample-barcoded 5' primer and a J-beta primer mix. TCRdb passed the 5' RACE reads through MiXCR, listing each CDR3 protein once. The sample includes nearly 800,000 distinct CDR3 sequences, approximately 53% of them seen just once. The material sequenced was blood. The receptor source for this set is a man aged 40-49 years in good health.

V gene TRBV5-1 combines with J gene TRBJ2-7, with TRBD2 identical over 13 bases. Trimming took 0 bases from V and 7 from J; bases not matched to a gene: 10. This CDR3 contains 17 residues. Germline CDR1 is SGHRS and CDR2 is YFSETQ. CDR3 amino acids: CASSLGLAGLAGSEQYF. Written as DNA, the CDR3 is TGCGCCAGCAGCTTGGGATTGGCGGGACTAGCGGGAAGTGAGCAGTACTTC.

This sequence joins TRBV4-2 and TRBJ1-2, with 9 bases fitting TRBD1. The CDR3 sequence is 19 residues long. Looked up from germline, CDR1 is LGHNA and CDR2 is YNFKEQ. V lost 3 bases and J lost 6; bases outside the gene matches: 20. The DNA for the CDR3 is TGTGCCAGCAGCCACTTCCGTCGGGACAGGGAATTGGTGGGTCATGGCTACACCTTC. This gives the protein CASSHFRRDRELVGHGYTF.

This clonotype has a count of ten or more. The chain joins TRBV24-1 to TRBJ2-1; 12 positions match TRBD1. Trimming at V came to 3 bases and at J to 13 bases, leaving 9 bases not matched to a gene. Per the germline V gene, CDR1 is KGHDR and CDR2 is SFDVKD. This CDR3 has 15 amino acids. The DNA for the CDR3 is TGTGCCACCAGTGATCTAGTCGGGACAGGGGGCGATCAGTTCTTC. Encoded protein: CATSDLVGTGGDQFF.

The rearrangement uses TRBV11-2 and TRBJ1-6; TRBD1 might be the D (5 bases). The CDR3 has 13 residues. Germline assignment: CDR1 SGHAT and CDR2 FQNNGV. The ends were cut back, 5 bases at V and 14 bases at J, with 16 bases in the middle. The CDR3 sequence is CASSPDSGMSLHF. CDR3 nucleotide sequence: TGTGCCAGCAGCCCCGACAGTGGCATGTCCCTCCACTTT.

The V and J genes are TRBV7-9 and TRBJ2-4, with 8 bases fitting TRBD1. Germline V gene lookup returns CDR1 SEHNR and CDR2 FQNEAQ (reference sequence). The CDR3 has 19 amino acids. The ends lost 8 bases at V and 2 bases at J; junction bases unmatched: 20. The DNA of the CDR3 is TGTGCCAGCTCTTTACTTGCGGACAGGGAAGGGTTGACCAAAAACATTCAGTACTTC. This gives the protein CASSLLADREGLTKNIQYF.

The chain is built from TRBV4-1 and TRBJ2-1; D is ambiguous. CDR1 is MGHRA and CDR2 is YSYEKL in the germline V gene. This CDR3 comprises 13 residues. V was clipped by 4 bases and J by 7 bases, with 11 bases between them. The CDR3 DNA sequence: TGCGCCAGCAGCCGTCTACATGGAAATGAGCAGTTCTTC. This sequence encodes CASSRLHGNEQFF.

CDR3 bases: TGCAGTGGCCAAGGGGGCGGCTATGGCTACACCTTC. It specifies CSGQGGGYGYTF. The chain links TRBV20-1 to TRBJ1-2, with 7 bases matching TRBD1. Trimming at V came to 7 bases and at J to 4 bases, leaving 6 bases not matched to a gene. There are 12 residues in the CDR3. Germline V gene lookup returns CDR1 DFQATT and CDR2 SNEGSKA (reference sequence).

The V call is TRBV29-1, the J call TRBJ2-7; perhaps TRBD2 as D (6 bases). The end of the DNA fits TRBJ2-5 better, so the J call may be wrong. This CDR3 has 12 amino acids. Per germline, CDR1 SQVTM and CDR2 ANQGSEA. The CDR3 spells CSAVTSRETQYF. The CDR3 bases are TGCAGCGCCGTGACTAGTCGGGAGACCCAGTACTTC.

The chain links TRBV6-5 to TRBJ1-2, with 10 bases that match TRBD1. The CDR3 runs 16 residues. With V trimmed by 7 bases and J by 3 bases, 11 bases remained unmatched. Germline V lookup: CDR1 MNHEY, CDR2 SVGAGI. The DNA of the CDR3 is TGTGCCAGCATTACGACAGGGGGCGGGTTGGACTATGGCTACACCTTC. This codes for CASITTGGGLDYGYTF.

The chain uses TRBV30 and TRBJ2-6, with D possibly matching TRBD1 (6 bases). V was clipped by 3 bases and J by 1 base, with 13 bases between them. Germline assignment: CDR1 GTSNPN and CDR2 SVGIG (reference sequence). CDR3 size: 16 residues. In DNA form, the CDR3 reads TGTGCCTGGAGAAAAACAGGGCAATCTGGGGCCAACGTCCTGACTTTC. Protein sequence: CAWRKTGQSGANVLTF.

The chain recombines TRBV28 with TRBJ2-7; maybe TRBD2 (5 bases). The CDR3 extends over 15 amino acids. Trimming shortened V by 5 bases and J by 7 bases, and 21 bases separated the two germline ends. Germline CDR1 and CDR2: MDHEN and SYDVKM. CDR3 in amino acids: CASSIYTGELGEQYF. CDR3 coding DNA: TGTGCCAGCAGTATTTATACCGGGGAGCTGGGGGAGCAGTACTTC.